The 14 T cell receptor beta chains below come from one sample, sequenced in a study of response to subunit inactivated influenza vaccine. TCRdb itself ran the RT-PCR reads through MiXCR, one entry per CDR3 protein. The table includes 650,000 to 850,000 distinct CDR3 sequences, roughly 13% detected once. The sequences come from PBMCs from blood, collected 14 to 15 days before vaccination. The receptor set was obtained from a man aged 50 or older who received an inactivated influenza vaccine.

The chain employs TRBV6-2 or TRBV6-3 and TRBJ1-2, with D possibly matching TRBD1 (5 bases). Germline CDR1 and CDR2: MNHEY and SVGEGT. Trimming removed 6 bases from V and 2 bases from J, with 13 bases in between. The CDR3 length is 14 residues. The CDR3 loop reads CASRRGAGNYGYTF. The CDR3 coding sequence is TGTGCCAGCAGACGCGGGGCGGGGAACTATGGCTACACCTTC.

This clonotype was detected only a few times. The chain combines TRBV12-3 or TRBV12-4 with TRBJ1-1; possible D gene TRBD1, 6 bases. Trimming removed 7 bases from V and 4 bases from J, with 16 bases in between. This CDR3 comprises 14 residues. CDR3: CASTKQGTSTEAFF. The CDR3 nucleotides are TGTGCCAGCACTAAACAGGGTACTTCCACTGAAGCTTTCTTT.

V gene TRBV7-9 combines with J gene TRBJ2-3; TRBD1 or TRBD2 may be the D gene (5 bases each). The CDR3 totals 15 residues. V lost 0 bases to trimming and J lost 1 base, with 8 bases between them. The germline V gene has CDR1 SEHNR and CDR2 FQNEAQ (reference sequence). The CDR3 here is CASSLAVGGTDTQYF. The DNA for the CDR3 is TGTGCCAGCAGCTTAGCTGTGGGGGGCACAGATACGCAGTATTTT. The full variable domain, completed using reference TRBV7-9 and TRBJ2-3, is DTGVSQNPRHKITKRGQNVTFRCDPISEHNRLYWYRQTLGQGPEFLTYFQNEAQLEKSRLLSDRFSAERPKGSFSTLEIQRTEQGDSAMYLCASSLAVGGTDTQYFGPGTRLTVL.

A note on this clonotype: This may be a read error: a much more frequent sequence differs by one nucleotide. The chain is built from TRBV11-1 and TRBJ2-1; D is undetermined. The CDR3 runs to 14 residues. Germline V gene lookup returns CDR1 SGHAT and CDR2 FQDESV (reference sequence). Trimming pared 1 base from V and 3 bases from J, leaving 7 bases between. The chain's CDR3 is CASSLGIFYNEQFF. For the CDR3, the DNA is TGTGCCAGCAGCTTAGGAATATTCTACAATGAGCAGTTCTTC.

The sample holds a few counts of this clonotype. The chain is built from TRBV4-3 and TRBJ1-1, with unresolved D. Germline-derived CDR1 and CDR2 are LGHNA and YSLEER. The CDR3 length is 15 residues. The ends were cut back, 0 bases at V and 6 bases at J, with 14 bases in the middle. The CDR3 here is CASSQDFSVGSEAFF. CDR3 nucleotide sequence: TGCGCCAGCAGCCAAGACTTTTCTGTTGGATCTGAAGCTTTCTTT.

The chain has TRBV7-2 and TRBJ2-7; D unresolved. Looked up from germline, CDR1 is SGHTA and CDR2 is FQGNSA. The CDR3 is 12 amino acids. The V end lost 0 bases, the J end lost 6 bases, and 6 bases lay between the germline ends. The CDR3 here is CASSLALSEQYF. The CDR3 coding sequence is TGTGCCAGCAGCTTAGCGCTCTCCGAGCAGTACTTC.

Many counts were recorded for this clonotype. V gene TRBV2 combines with J gene TRBJ2-1, with TRBD2 as a possible D gene (5 bases). Germline CDR1 reads SNHLY; CDR2 reads FYNNEI. The V and J ends lost 4 bases and 4 bases respectively, with 11 bases between them. The CDR3 contains 14 residues. CDR3: CASSADYWYNEQFF. In nucleotides, the CDR3 is TGTGCCAGCAGTGCCGACTACTGGTACAATGAGCAGTTCTTC.

The V gene is TRBV5-1, the J gene TRBJ2-1; no reliable D call. This CDR3 has 16 residues. Trimming removed 3 bases at V and 0 bases at J, with 13 bases between. Germline CDR1 reads SGHRS; CDR2 reads YFSETQ. The CDR3 DNA reads TGCGCCAGCAGCTCCCATATCCGGAGCTCCTACAATGAGCAGTTCTTC. It translates to CASSSHIRSSYNEQFF. The full variable domain, rest sourced from reference TRBV5-1 and TRBJ2-1, is KAGVTQTPRYLIKTRGQQVTLSCSPISGHRSVSWYQQTPGQGLQFLFEYFSETQRNKGNFPGRFSGRQFSNSRSEMNVSTLELGDSALYLCASSSHIRSSYNEQFFGPGTRLTVL.

This chain connects TRBV20-1 to TRBJ2-1, with 10 bases lining up with TRBD2. Germline assignment: CDR1 DFQATT and CDR2 SNEGSKA (reference sequence). The trim removed 6 bases at V and 4 bases at J, leaving 9 bases unmatched. CDR3 length equals 15 residues. CDR3 DNA sequence: TGCAGTGCCCAAATAGCGGGAGGTTGGTACAATGAGCAGTTCTTC. It encodes CSAQIAGGWYNEQFF.

This clonotype occurred a few times. In nucleotides, the CDR3 is TGCGCCAGCAGCCCCACACTCAGCACAGATACGCAGTATTTT. Encoded protein: CASSPTLSTDTQYF. The chain has TRBV4-3 and TRBJ2-3; no definite D call. Germline V lookup: CDR1 LGHNA, CDR2 YSLEER. Trimming shortened V by 4 bases and J by 0 bases, and 8 bases separated the two germline ends. The CDR3 has 14 amino acids.

The J gene is TRBJ2-2, the V gene TRBV6-1, with D maybe TRBD1 (6 bases). Trimming cost V 8 bases and J 3 bases, with 13 bases left between them. This CDR3 is built from 14 residues. Germline V gives CDR1 MNHNS, CDR2 SASEGT. CDR3 residues: CASQFGTYTGELFF. In DNA, the CDR3 is TGTGCCAGCCAATTCGGGACATACACCGGGGAGCTGTTTTTT.

In its sample, this clonotype was seen a few times. The V and J genes are TRBV5-1 and TRBJ2-3; D uncertain. This CDR3 comprises 15 residues. V was shortened by 2 bases and J by 0 bases, with 10 bases between the two germline ends. Per germline, CDR1 SGHRS and CDR2 YFSETQ. This chain's CDR3 is CASSFGFTSTDTQYF. The CDR3 bases are TGCGCCAGCAGCTTCGGGTTCACAAGCACAGATACGCAGTATTTT.

This clonotype was observed a handful of times. A much more abundant neighbour one base away suggests this may be a read error. The chain employs TRBV5-5 and TRBJ2-1, with D perhaps matching TRBD1 (5 bases). This CDR3 region has 16 residues. Per germline, CDR1 SGHKS and CDR2 YYEKEE (reference sequence). With 3 bases removed from V and 4 bases from J, the gap between germline ends came to 17 bases. The CDR3: CASSYPGIRTYNEQFF. CDR3 in DNA: TGTGCCAGCAGCTACCCAGGGATCCGGACGTACAATGAGCAGTTCTTC.

This clonotype came up a few times. The chain has TRBV12-3 or TRBV12-4 and TRBJ2-7; 9 bases match TRBD2. V shed 6 bases and J 3 bases; nucleotides not matched to a gene: 3. The CDR3 has 13 amino acids. In DNA form, the CDR3 reads TGTGCCAGCAGGGGGACTAGCATCTACGAGCAGTACTTC. Translating gives CASRGTSIYEQYF.